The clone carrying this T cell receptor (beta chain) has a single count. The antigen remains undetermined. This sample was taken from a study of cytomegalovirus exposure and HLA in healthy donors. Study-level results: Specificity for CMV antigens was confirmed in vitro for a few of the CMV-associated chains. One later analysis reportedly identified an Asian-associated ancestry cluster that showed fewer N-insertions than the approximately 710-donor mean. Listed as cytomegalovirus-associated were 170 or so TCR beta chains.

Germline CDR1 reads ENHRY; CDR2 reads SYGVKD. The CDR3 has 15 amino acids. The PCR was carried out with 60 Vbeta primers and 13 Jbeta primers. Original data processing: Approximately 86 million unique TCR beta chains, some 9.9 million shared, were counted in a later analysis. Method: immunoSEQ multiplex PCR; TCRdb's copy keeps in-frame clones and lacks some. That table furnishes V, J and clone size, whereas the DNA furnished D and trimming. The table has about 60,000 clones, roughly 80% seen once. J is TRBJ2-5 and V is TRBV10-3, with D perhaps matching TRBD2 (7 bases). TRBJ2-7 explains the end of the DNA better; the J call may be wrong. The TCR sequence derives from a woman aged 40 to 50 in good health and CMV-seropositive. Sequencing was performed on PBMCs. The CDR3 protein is CAISESGGGPYEQYF. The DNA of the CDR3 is TGTGCCATCAGTGAGTCAGGGGGGGGCCCCTACGAGCAGTACTTC.